These 24 T cell receptor beta chains were all obtained from the same sample, sequenced in a study of blood T cell repertoires in COVID-19. Libraries were prepared by immunoSEQ multiplex PCR; TCRdb keeps only in-frame clonotypes and omits some of them. The sample carries about 19,000 clones, approximately 90% recorded once. Sequencing used peripheral blood. The receptors derive from a human donor in a cohort sampled during active COVID-19.

The chain carries TRBV6-5 and TRBJ1-2; TRBD1 might be the D (5 bases). The CDR3 length is 15 residues. Germline V lookup: CDR1 MNHEY, CDR2 SVGAGI. With 2 bases removed from V and 6 bases from J, the gap between germline ends came to 16 bases. The CDR3, as DNA: TGTGCCAGCAGTTACGGCGGCAGGGCGGCCGATGGCTACACCTTC. Translating gives CASSYGGRAADGYTF.

The rearrangement joins TRBV19 to TRBJ1-5; D perhaps matches TRBD1 (5 bases). The CDR3 extends over 14 amino acids. The germline gives CDR1 LNHDA, CDR2 SQIVND (reference sequence). V lost 7 bases, J lost 8 bases, and 18 bases lay in between. In nucleotides, the CDR3 is TGTGCCAGTATCCAGCGGGCAGGGAATAAGCCCCAGCATTTT. The encoded protein is CASIQRAGNKPQHF.

The chain links TRBV3-1 (or the pseudogene TRBV3-2) to TRBJ2-5; tentatively, D is TRBD2 (6 bases). CDR3 length: 15 amino acids. With 1 base removed from V and 6 bases from J, the gap between germline ends came to 15 bases. CDR1 LGHDT and CDR2 YNNKEL come from the germline V gene (reference sequence). DNA of the CDR3: TGTGCCAGCAGCCAAGGCGTTGGGCGGGACCAGACCCAGTACTTC. This sequence encodes CASSQGVGRDQTQYF.

This clone was recorded only once. CDR3 in amino acids: CASIGGVDTIYF. The CDR3, as DNA: TGTGCCAGCATTGGGGGGGTGGACACCATATATTTT. This chain uses TRBV6-5 with TRBJ1-3, with D possibly matching TRBD1 (5 bases). Germline V gene data show CDR1 as MNHEY and CDR2 as SVGAGI. CDR3 length: 12 amino acids. Trimming took 7 bases from V and 8 from J, leaving 12 bases between them.

This clone was seen once. The V and J genes are TRBV2 and TRBJ1-5; weak D call: TRBD1 (6 bases). Looked up from germline, CDR1 is SNHLY and CDR2 is FYNNEI. Trimming removed 1 base at V and 0 bases at J, with 13 bases between. The CDR3 spans 17 residues. In DNA form, the CDR3 reads TGTGCCAGCAGTGAAGTGTGGGACAACTATAGCAATCAGCCCCAGCATTTT. This sequence encodes CASSEVWDNYSNQPQHF.

CDR3 in amino acids: CASRDSSGYTF. The DNA of the CDR3 is TGTGCCAGCAGAGACAGTTCTGGCTACACCTTC. J is TRBJ1-2 and V is TRBV28; a possible D gene is TRBD1 (5 bases). The V gene's germline CDR1 is MDHEN and CDR2 SYDVKM. V lost 6 bases to trimming and J lost 7 bases, with 9 bases between them. The CDR3 sequence is 11 residues long.

The chain uses TRBV5-1 and TRBJ1-2; 8 bases are a match to TRBD1. CDR3 length equals 13 residues. J gave up 6 bases and V 5 bases, and 6 bases lay outside the gene matches. CDR1 is SGHRS and CDR2 is YFSETQ in the germline V gene. DNA for the CDR3: TGCGCCAGCAGAATCCTACAGGGGGATGGCTACACCTTC. Residues: CASRILQGDGYTF.

This CDR3 is CASSPMIRLAGGPDTQYF. In DNA form, the CDR3 reads TGTGCCAGCAGCCCTATGATCAGACTAGCGGGAGGGCCGGATACGCAGTATTTT. The chain recombines TRBV11-2 with TRBJ2-3; 14 bases map to TRBD2. V shed 5 bases and J 6 bases; nucleotides not matched to a gene: 13. The CDR3 consists of 18 residues. CDR1 and CDR2 from the germline V gene are SGHAT and FQNNGV.

This clone occurred a few times. This chain connects TRBV30 to TRBJ2-1; tentatively, D is TRBD1 (5 bases). Germline CDR1 reads GTSNPN; CDR2 reads SVGIG (reference sequence). The CDR3 totals 12 residues. V was shortened by 4 bases and J by 12 bases, with 16 bases between the two germline ends. CDR3 sequence: CAWKRERGPQFF. CDR3 nucleotide sequence: TGTGCCTGGAAGAGAGAAAGGGGCCCGCAGTTCTTC.

The chain employs TRBV6-4 and TRBJ2-3; 10 bases align to TRBD1. In germline, CDR1 is MRHNA, CDR2 SNTAGT. Trimming cost V 10 bases and J 5 bases; bases outside gene matches: 9. The CDR3 runs to 14 residues. CDR3 nucleotide sequence: TGTGCCACCAGCGACAGGGGGCTCGGAGATACGCAGTATTTT. Encoded protein: CATSDRGLGDTQYF.

The chain couples TRBV18 to TRBJ1-6, with 10 bases that match TRBD1. Trimming cost V 2 bases and J 6 bases; bases outside gene matches: 1. The CDR3 runs 15 residues. Germline V CDR1 and CDR2: KGHSH, LQKENI. The CDR3: CASSPGTGVNSPLHF. CDR3 DNA sequence: TGTGCCAGCTCACCAGGGACAGGGGTTAATTCACCCCTCCACTTT. The entire variable domain, with the rest obtained from reference TRBV18 and TRBJ1-6, is as follows: NAGVMQNPRHLVRRRGQEARLRCSPMKGHSHVYWYRQLPEEGLKFMVYLQKENIIDESGMPKERFSAEFPKEGPSILRIQQVVRGDSAAYFCASSPGTGVNSPLHFGNGTRLTVT.

The V call is TRBV7-6, the J call TRBJ2-1; 7 nucleotides agree with TRBD1. The ends lost 2 bases at V and 0 bases at J; junction bases unmatched: 10. In germline, CDR1 is SGHVS, CDR2 FNYEAQ. There are 18 residues in the CDR3. The CDR3 sequence: CASSLWIAGGSSYNEQFF. Written as DNA, the CDR3 is TGTGCCAGCAGCTTATGGATTGCAGGGGGTAGCTCCTACAATGAGCAGTTCTTC.

The J gene is TRBJ2-6, the V gene TRBV5-4; D is unclear. Germline lookup yields CDR1 SGHNT and CDR2 YYREEE (reference sequence). V lost 4 bases and J lost 2, with 10 bases in between. This CDR3 comprises 15 residues. The CDR3 DNA sequence: TGTGCCAGCAGCCCCCAGATTGCTGGGGCCAACGTCCTGACTTTC. Protein sequence: CASSPQIAGANVLTF.

This clone appeared a few times. The chain is built from TRBV6-5 and TRBJ1-1, with D possibly being TRBD1 (6 bases). Germline V gene data show CDR1 as MNHEY and CDR2 as SVGAGI. Trimming pared 8 bases from V and 5 bases from J, leaving 21 bases between. The CDR3 covers 15 residues. The CDR3 DNA sequence: TGTGCCAGCGCTAGGGAGGGGGGCCGAGGAACTGAAGCTTTCTTT. Residues: CASAREGGRGTEAFF.

The rearrangement links TRBV5-4 to TRBJ1-1; a possible D gene is TRBD1 (5 bases). This CDR3 comprises 12 residues. Trimming stripped 7 bases from V and 5 bases from J, with 12 bases between. Germline CDR1 reads SGHNT; CDR2 reads YYREEE (reference sequence). The CDR3 region is CASPGRGTEAFF. In nucleotides, the CDR3 is TGTGCCAGCCCGGGGCGGGGAACTGAAGCTTTCTTT.

The V call is TRBV27, the J call TRBJ2-5; TRBD2 is a possible D gene (6 bases). The ends were cut back, 6 bases at V and 6 bases at J, with 26 bases in the middle. This CDR3 is 17 amino acids long. CDR1 is MNHEY and CDR2 is SMNVEV in the germline V gene (reference sequence). The CDR3 here is CASRGAPNSGRVKTQYF. Written as DNA, the CDR3 is TGTGCCAGCAGAGGGGCACCTAATAGCGGTAGGGTGAAGACCCAGTACTTC.

This chain joins TRBV7-2 and TRBJ2-3, with 10 bases fitting TRBD1. CDR3 size: 16 residues. The germline V gene encodes CDR1 SGHTA and CDR2 FQGNSA. V was clipped by 6 bases and J by 6 bases; unmatched bases: 12. The CDR3 protein is CASRHTAGQGTDTQYF. CDR3 in DNA: TGTGCCAGCAGGCATACAGCGGGACAGGGGACGGATACGCAGTATTTT.

The chain couples TRBV19 to TRBJ2-3; 7 nucleotides match TRBD2. V lost 5 bases to trimming and J lost 4 bases; unmatched junction nucleotides: 12. This CDR3 contains 16 residues. Germline V gene lookup returns CDR1 LNHDA and CDR2 SQIVND (reference sequence). The CDR3 is CASSAAAGVPSDTQYF. The CDR3 region has the DNA TGTGCCAGTAGTGCCGCCGCGGGAGTACCATCAGATACGCAGTATTTT. The full variable domain, its missing parts supplied by reference TRBV19 and TRBJ2-3, is DGGITQSPKYLFRKEGQNVTLSCEQNLNHDAMYWYRQDPGQGLRLIYYSQIVNDFQKGDIAEGYSVSREKKESFPLTVTSAQKNPTAFYLCASSAAAGVPSDTQYFGPGTRLTVL.

This sequence joins TRBV5-1 and TRBJ2-1; the match to TRBD2 covers 7 bases. Germline lookup yields CDR1 SGHRS and CDR2 YFSETQ. The CDR3 has 19 residues. Trimming cost V 4 bases and J 5 bases; bases outside gene matches: 21. CDR3 nucleotide sequence: TGCGCCAGCAGCCGGGGAGGGGCCTTTCTGGCTTCAAGGGACAATGAGCAGTTCTTC. Translation: CASSRGGAFLASRDNEQFF. Full variable domain (rest looked up from reference TRBV5-1 and TRBJ2-1): KAGVTQTPRYLIKTRGQQVTLSCSPISGHRSVSWYQQTPGQGLQFLFEYFSETQRNKGNFPGRFSGRQFSNSRSEMNVSTLELGDSALYLCASSRGGAFLASRDNEQFFGPGTRLTVL.

The V gene is TRBV27, the J gene TRBJ2-7, with D uncertain. The CDR3 extends over 14 amino acids. Germline CDR1 is MNHEY and CDR2 is SMNVEV (reference sequence). V lost 2 bases and J 3 bases, leaving 11 bases between the germline ends. The CDR3 coding sequence is TGTGCCAGCAGTTTAGGGCCACCCGTCTACGAGCAGTACTTC. It translates to CASSLGPPVYEQYF.

This sequence joins TRBV27 and TRBJ2-7, with D possibly TRBD1 on 5 matching bases. Germline CDR1 and CDR2: MNHEY and SMNVEV (reference sequence). The CDR3 is 14 amino acids. Trimming took 5 bases from V and 4 from J, leaving 15 bases between them. The CDR3 loop reads CASSLRTNAYEQYF. The CDR3 coding sequence is TGTGCCAGCAGTCTAAGGACAAACGCGTACGAGCAGTACTTC.

This clone was detected only a few times. This chain joins TRBV28 and TRBJ1-3, with D perhaps matching TRBD1 (6 bases). With 4 bases removed from V and 8 bases from J, the gap between germline ends came to 15 bases. This CDR3 has 14 amino acids. CDR1 MDHEN and CDR2 SYDVKM come from the germline V gene. CDR3 DNA: TGTGCCAGCAGTTCCCTCACAGGGACATACACCATATATTTT. Translating gives CASSSLTGTYTIYF. Using reference TRBV28 and TRBJ1-3 for the parts outside the CDR3, the full variable domain is DVKVTQSSRYLVKRTGEKVFLECVQDMDHENMFWYRQDPGLGLRLIYFSYDVKMKEKGDIPEGYSVSREKKERFSLILESASTNQTSMYLCASSSLTGTYTIYFGEGSWLTVV.

The chain recombines TRBV5-5 with TRBJ1-1; D is perhaps TRBD1 (6 bases). Trimming removed 3 bases from V and 4 bases from J, with 16 bases in between. The CDR3 loop spans 15 amino acids. Germline CDR1 and CDR2: SGHKS and YYEKEE (reference sequence). This chain's CDR3 is CASSWGAGRITEAFF. CDR3 nucleotide sequence: TGTGCCAGCAGCTGGGGGGCCGGGAGGATCACTGAAGCTTTCTTT.

This clone was picked up one time. The V call is TRBV7-3, the J call TRBJ2-5; the match to TRBD2 covers 14 bases. CDR1 and CDR2 (germline): SGHTA, FQGTGA. Trimming removed 5 bases from V and 2 bases from J; junction bases left unmatched: 10. The CDR3 loop spans 18 amino acids. CDR3 residues: CASSLRIGLAGGQETQYF. The CDR3 DNA reads TGTGCCAGCAGCCTTCGAATCGGACTAGCGGGAGGACAAGAGACCCAGTACTTC.